Below are 9 T cell receptor beta chains sequenced from a single sample in a study of blood T cell repertoires in COVID-19. Repertoires were generated with immunoSEQ multiplex PCR, while TCRdb's copy carries only in-frame clones and drops some. The sample has roughly 80,000 clones; more than 80% are singletons. The sequenced sample consisted of peripheral blood. These receptors all come from a human donor in a cohort sampled during active COVID-19.

The chain carries TRBV5-4 and TRBJ1-2; 10 bases match TRBD1. Unmatched junction bases numbered 8, after V lost 4 bases and J lost 5 bases. Germline assignment: CDR1 SGHNT and CDR2 YYREEE (reference sequence). CDR3 length equals 15 residues. The CDR3 reads CASSLGQGKGYGYTF. The CDR3, as DNA: TGTGCCAGCAGCCTGGGACAGGGGAAGGGTTATGGCTACACCTTC.

The chain employs TRBV2 and TRBJ2-5, with TRBD2 matching over 9 bases. The V gene end was trimmed by 10 bases and the J gene end by 2 bases; junction bases not matched to a gene: 8. Germline lookup yields CDR1 SNHLY and CDR2 FYNNEI. The CDR3 runs to 14 residues. The CDR3 nucleotides read TGTGCCATGAAGAAGACTAGCGGACAAGAGACCCAGTACTTC. Its translation is CAMKKTSGQETQYF.

The rearrangement uses TRBV6-5 and TRBJ2-1, with 8 positions matching TRBD1. The J segment lost 4 bases and the V segment lost 6 bases, leaving 5 bases of the junction unmatched. The CDR3 is 14 residues long. Germline V gives CDR1 MNHEY, CDR2 SVGAGI. The chain's CDR3 is CASRYNRGYNEQFF. The CDR3 DNA is TGTGCCAGCAGGTATAACAGGGGGTACAATGAGCAGTTCTTC.

This clone was seen a single time. The J gene is TRBJ2-7, the V gene TRBV6-2 or TRBV6-3; D not certain. CDR1 is MNHEY, CDR2 SVGEGT, per germline. The CDR3 spans 13 residues. V dropped 2 bases and J dropped 2 bases, with 7 bases sitting between them. CDR3 bases: TGTGCCAGCAGTTACCCCCAGGCCTACGAGCAGTACTTC. Translating it yields CASSYPQAYEQYF.

The V gene is TRBV4-1, the J gene TRBJ1-5; D gene uncertain. Germline CDR1 MGHRA, CDR2 YSYEKL. This CDR3 has 17 residues. The germline V and J ends were trimmed by 0 bases and 3 bases, with 15 bases remaining between them. CDR3 protein: CASSQDVGGRPNQPQHF. In nucleotides, the CDR3 is TGCGCCAGCAGCCAAGACGTGGGAGGGAGACCCAATCAGCCCCAGCATTTT.

The V gene is TRBV5-1, the J gene TRBJ2-7, with TRBD2 identical over 12 bases. The CDR3 consists of 15 residues. CDR1 is SGHRS, CDR2 YFSETQ, per germline. V was pared by 5 bases and J by 0 bases, with 3 bases of the junction left unmatched. The CDR3 spells CASRTSGGSSYEQYF. CDR3 bases: TGCGCCAGCAGGACTAGCGGGGGAAGCTCCTACGAGCAGTACTTC.

The chain recombines TRBV7-9 with TRBJ2-3; D may be TRBD2 (7 bases). V lost 1 base, J lost 1 base, and 15 bases lay in between. Germline V lookup: CDR1 SEHNR, CDR2 FQNEAQ (reference sequence). CDR3 length: 17 amino acids. DNA for the CDR3: TGTGCCAGCAGCTTAGGGGGGGGCATTAGCGGCACAGATACGCAGTATTTT. This sequence encodes CASSLGGGISGTDTQYF.

This sequence joins TRBV7-2 and TRBJ1-2, with 7 bases aligning to TRBD1. The CDR3 runs 14 residues. The germline V gene encodes CDR1 SGHTA and CDR2 FQGNSA. J lost 7 bases, V lost 5 bases, and 10 bases had no gene match. DNA for the CDR3: TGTGCCAGCAGCCCCGGACAGGCGACCTTTGGCTACACCTTC. This gives the protein CASSPGQATFGYTF.

V is TRBV2 and J is TRBJ1-6; 8 nucleotides agree with TRBD1. The CDR3 runs 14 residues. The V segment lost 6 bases and the J segment 9 bases; nucleotides outside the gene matches: 7. The V gene's germline CDR1 is SNHLY and CDR2 FYNNEI. In DNA form, the CDR3 reads TGTGCCAGCAGCGTTACAGGGGGAGGTTCACCCCTCCACTTT. As protein: CASSVTGGGSPLHF.